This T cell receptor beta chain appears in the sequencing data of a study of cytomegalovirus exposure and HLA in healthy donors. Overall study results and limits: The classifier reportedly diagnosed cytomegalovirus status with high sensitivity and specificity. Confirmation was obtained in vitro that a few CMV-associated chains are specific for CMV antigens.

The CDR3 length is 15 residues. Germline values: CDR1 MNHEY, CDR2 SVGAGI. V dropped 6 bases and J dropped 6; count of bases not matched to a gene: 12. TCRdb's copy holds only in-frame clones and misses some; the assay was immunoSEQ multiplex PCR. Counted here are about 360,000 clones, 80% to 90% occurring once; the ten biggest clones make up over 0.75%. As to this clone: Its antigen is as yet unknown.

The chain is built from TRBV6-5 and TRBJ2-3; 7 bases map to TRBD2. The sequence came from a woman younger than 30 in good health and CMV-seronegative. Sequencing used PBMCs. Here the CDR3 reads CASRDSRAGVDTQYF. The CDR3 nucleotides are TGTGCCAGCAGGGACTCGAGGGCGGGGGTGGATACGCAGTATTTT.